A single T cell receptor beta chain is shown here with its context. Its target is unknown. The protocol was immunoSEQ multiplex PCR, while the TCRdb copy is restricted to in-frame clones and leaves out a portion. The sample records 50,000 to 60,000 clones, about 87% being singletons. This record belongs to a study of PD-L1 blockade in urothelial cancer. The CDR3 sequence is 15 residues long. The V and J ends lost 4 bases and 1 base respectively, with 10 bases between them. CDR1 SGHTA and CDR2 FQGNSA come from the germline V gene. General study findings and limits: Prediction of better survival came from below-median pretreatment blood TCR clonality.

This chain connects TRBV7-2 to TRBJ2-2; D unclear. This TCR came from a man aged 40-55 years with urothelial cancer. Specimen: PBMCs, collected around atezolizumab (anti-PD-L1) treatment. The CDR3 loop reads CASSSLPGNTGELFF. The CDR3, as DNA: TGTGCCAGCAGCTCTCTCCCCGGGAACACCGGGGAGCTGTTTTTT.